These 17 T cell receptor beta chains share one sample of origin, sequenced in a study of a mutant IDH1 vaccine in newly diagnosed glioma. Here immunoSEQ multiplex PCR was the method, and the copy in TCRdb shows in-frame clones only, minus some. The data show 70,000 to 95,000 clones, with 75% to 90% seen just once and around 0.77% held by the top ten. No antigen has been assigned to these receptors. Noted time point: week 23, last vaccination. Each dose of the vaccine consisted of 300 ug of mutant IDH1 20-mer peptide, with topical imiquimod. Sequences were derived from PBMCs, sampled from a glioma patient whose treatment included an IDH1 peptide vaccine. Source of these receptors: a woman aged 45-65 years with glioma.

The gene calls are TRBV19 and TRBJ1-5; no definite D call. V was trimmed by 8 bases and J by 4 bases, leaving 18 bases between them. The CDR3 covers 15 residues. Germline V gene lookup returns CDR1 LNHDA and CDR2 SQIVND (reference sequence). CDR3 coding DNA: TGTGCCAGTTCCGGCCTTTTACTCGTTAATCAGCCCCAGCATTTT. Protein: CASSGLLLVNQPQHF.

This clone showed up just once. The rearrangement joins TRBV6-6 to TRBJ2-5; 13 positions agree with TRBD2. The end of the DNA aligns better with TRBJ2-7, so the J call may be wrong. The germline gives CDR1 MNHNY, CDR2 SVGAGI (reference sequence). This CDR3 comprises 14 residues. The CDR3 DNA sequence: TGTGCCAGCAGCCGACTAGCGGGGGGCTACGAGCAGTACTTC. Its translation is CASSRLAGGYEQYF.

The V call is TRBV27, the J call TRBJ2-1, with 9 bases fitting TRBD1. The CDR3 is 16 residues long. V lost 4 bases to trimming and J lost 6 bases; unmatched junction nucleotides: 10. Germline CDR1 is MNHEY and CDR2 is SMNVEV (reference sequence). The CDR3 reads CASSSILRQGGNEQFF. CDR3 in DNA: TGTGCCAGCAGTTCCATCCTGAGACAGGGGGGCAATGAGCAGTTCTTC.

The chain joins TRBV27 to TRBJ1-2, with a weak D call TRBD1 (5 bases). The CDR3 has 15 residues. V lost 1 base and J lost 3, with 12 bases in between. CDR1 MNHEY and CDR2 SMNVEV come from the germline V gene (reference sequence). For the CDR3, the DNA is TGTGCCAGCAGTTTATACGGACACGACGACTATGGCTACACCTTC. It codes for CASSLYGHDDYGYTF.

The chain carries TRBV5-1 and TRBJ2-3; 7 bases align to TRBD2. CDR3 length equals 18 residues. Germline-derived CDR1 and CDR2 are SGHRS and YFSETQ. The V segment lost 8 bases and the J segment 0 bases; nucleotides outside the gene matches: 18. The CDR3 nucleotides read TGCGCCAGTCTGAAGACGGGAACGGGACTAACTAGCACAGATACGCAGTATTTT. As protein: CASLKTGTGLTSTDTQYF.

This clone showed up just a few times. The rearrangement joins TRBV30 to TRBJ2-2, with D possibly matching TRBD1 (5 bases). CDR1 GTSNPN and CDR2 SVGIG come from the germline V gene (reference sequence). Trimming pared 8 bases from V and 0 bases from J, leaving 13 bases between. The CDR3 extends over 14 amino acids. CDR3 sequence reads: CAGATDTNTGELFF. The CDR3 DNA sequence: TGTGCCGGGGCGACGGATACGAACACCGGGGAGCTGTTTTTT.

The chain has TRBV27 and TRBJ1-5; perhaps TRBD1 as D (6 bases). CDR1 is MNHEY, CDR2 SMNVEV, per germline (reference sequence). V was trimmed by 3 bases and J by 5 bases, leaving 23 bases between them. The CDR3 consists of 18 residues. This CDR3 reads CASSFSSQGTEFDQPQHF. DNA for the CDR3: TGTGCCAGCAGTTTCTCCTCACAGGGCACGGAGTTCGATCAGCCCCAGCATTTT.

V and J are TRBV10-2 and TRBJ2-7; 8 nucleotides align to TRBD2. There are 16 residues in the CDR3. J lost 6 bases, V lost 1 base, and 11 bases had no gene match. Germline lookup yields CDR1 WSHSY and CDR2 SAAADI. The CDR3 sequence: CASSEFISGRGFEQYF. The CDR3 nucleotides are TGCGCCAGCAGTGAGTTTATAAGCGGGAGAGGGTTCGAGCAGTACTTC.

The chain employs TRBV6-6 and TRBJ2-2, with D possibly matching TRBD2 (6 bases). The CDR3 covers 14 residues. Between the trimmed V and J ends, which lost 8 bases and 4 bases, there was a span of 14 bases. Per germline, CDR1 MNHNY and CDR2 SVGAGI (reference sequence). DNA of the CDR3: TGTGCCAGCCTCCTTCAGGAGGGCACCGGGGAGCTGTTTTTT. It translates to CASLLQEGTGELFF.

In this sample, this clone turned up a few times. The chain joins TRBV7-9 to TRBJ2-7, with a weak D call TRBD2 (6 bases). The CDR3 is made up of 14 amino acids. Germline CDR1 SEHNR, CDR2 FQNEAQ (reference sequence). The V end was cut by 5 bases, the J end by 2 bases, with 13 bases between. The chain's CDR3 is CASSTLGLTYEQYF. CDR3 nucleotide sequence: TGTGCCAGCAGCACCTTGGGACTGACCTACGAGCAGTACTTC.

A few counts support this clone. The chain is built from TRBV7-8 and TRBJ1-1, with 8 bases aligning to TRBD1. Germline trimming cut 2 bases from V and 3 bases from J; bases unmatched to any gene: 5. There are 15 residues in the CDR3. Germline loops: CDR1 SGHVS, CDR2 FQNEAQ. This CDR3 reads CASSLLTGAHTEAFF. In DNA, the CDR3 is TGTGCCAGCAGCTTACTGACAGGGGCTCACACTGAAGCTTTCTTT.

The J gene is TRBJ2-1, the V gene TRBV7-9; 7 bases map to TRBD2. Germline values: CDR1 SEHNR, CDR2 FQNEAQ (reference sequence). V lost 3 bases to trimming and J lost 7 bases; unmatched junction nucleotides: 9. The CDR3 consists of 15 residues. The CDR3 DNA reads TGTGCCAGCAGCTTGATACGGTTCGGGAGGAATGAGCAGTTCTTC. Protein sequence: CASSLIRFGRNEQFF.

V usage is TRBV6-1 and J usage is TRBJ2-7, with 8 nucleotides matching TRBD2. The V and J ends lost 4 bases and 2 bases, in that order; junction bases with no gene match: 7. From germline, CDR1 is MNHNS and CDR2 SASEGT. The CDR3 has 15 residues. CDR3: CASSVLSGTPYEQYF. The CDR3 coding sequence is TGTGCCAGCAGTGTACTTAGCGGGACCCCCTACGAGCAGTACTTC.

The rearrangement links TRBV5-1 to TRBJ2-1; TRBD2 aligns across 12 bases. The CDR3 contains 16 residues. J was trimmed by 5 bases and V by 4 bases; bases with no gene match: 7. CDR1 is SGHRS, CDR2 YFSETQ, per germline. The CDR3 DNA reads TGCGCCAGCAGCCCAGGACTAGCGGGATCAGACAATGAGCAGTTCTTC. It encodes CASSPGLAGSDNEQFF.

This clone was counted a few times. J is TRBJ2-7 and V is TRBV19; 7 bases fit TRBD1. CDR3 length equals 15 residues. The V gene's germline CDR1 is LNHDA and CDR2 SQIVND (reference sequence). The ends lost 3 bases at V and 6 bases at J; junction bases unmatched: 11. In DNA form, the CDR3 reads TGTGCCAGTAGTATTAGTACCCCGACAGGGATCGAGCAGTACTTC. This codes for CASSISTPTGIEQYF.

The chain has TRBV28 and TRBJ2-7; 9 bases agree with TRBD1. V shed 4 bases and J 2 bases; nucleotides not matched to a gene: 6. This CDR3 comprises 15 residues. Per the germline V gene, CDR1 is MDHEN and CDR2 is SYDVKM. The CDR3 DNA is TGTGCCAGCAGTTATACAGGGGGCCTAGCCTACGAGCAGTACTTC. Residues: CASSYTGGLAYEQYF.

The rearrangement links TRBV5-8 to TRBJ1-1; D is unclear. Germline V gene lookup returns CDR1 SGHTS and CDR2 YDEGEE. Between the trimmed V and J ends, which lost 4 bases and 1 base, there was a span of 11 bases. CDR3 length: 14 residues. CDR3 protein: CASSPGSQNTEAFF. The DNA of the CDR3 is TGTGCCAGCAGCCCCGGGAGTCAGAACACTGAAGCTTTCTTT. The whole variable domain, remainder taken from reference TRBV5-8 and TRBJ1-1, is EAGVTQSPTHLIKTRGQQATLRCSPISGHTSVYWYQQALGLGLQFLLWYDEGEERNRGNFPPRFSGRQFPNYSSELNVNALELEDSALYLCASSPGSQNTEAFFGQGTRLTVV.